This T cell receptor beta chain was captured by sequencing in a study of control samples from healthy donors and cancer patients. The assay was immunoSEQ multiplex PCR, and TCRdb's table has in-frame clones only and misses some. The sample carries some 76,000 clones, around 92% recorded once. The CDR3 covers 13 residues. The germline V gene has CDR1 MGHDK and CDR2 SYGVNS. Trimming removed 2 bases at V and 3 bases at J, with 5 bases between. Sequencing input: PBMCs. J is TRBJ1-3 and V is TRBV25-1; no reliable D call. This receptor was taken from a man aged 55 to 70 with lung cancer. The CDR3 sequence is CASSESYGNTIYF. The CDR3 DNA reads as TGTGCCAGCAGTGAAAGTTATGGAAACACCATATATTTT. The variable domain in full, with the rest retrieved from reference TRBV25-1 and TRBJ1-3, is EADIYQTPRYLVIGTGKKITLECSQTMGHDKMYWYQQDPGMELHLIHYSYGVNSTEKGDLSSESTVSRIRTEHFPLTLESARPSHTSQYLCASSESYGNTIYFGEGSWLTVV.